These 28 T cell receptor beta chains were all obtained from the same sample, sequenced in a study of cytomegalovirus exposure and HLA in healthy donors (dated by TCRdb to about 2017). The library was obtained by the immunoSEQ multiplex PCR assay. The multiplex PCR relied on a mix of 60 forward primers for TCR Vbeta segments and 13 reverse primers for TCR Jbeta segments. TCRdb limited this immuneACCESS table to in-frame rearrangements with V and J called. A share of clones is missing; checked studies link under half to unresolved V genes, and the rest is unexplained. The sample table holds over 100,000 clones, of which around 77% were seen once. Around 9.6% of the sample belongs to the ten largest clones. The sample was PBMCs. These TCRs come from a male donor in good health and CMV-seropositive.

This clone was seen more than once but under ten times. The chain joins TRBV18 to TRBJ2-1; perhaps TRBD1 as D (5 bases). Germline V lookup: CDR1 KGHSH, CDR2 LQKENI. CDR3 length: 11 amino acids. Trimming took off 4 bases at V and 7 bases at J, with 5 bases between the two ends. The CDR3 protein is CASSQGNEQFF. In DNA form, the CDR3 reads TGTGCCAGCTCACAGGGGAATGAGCAGTTCTTC. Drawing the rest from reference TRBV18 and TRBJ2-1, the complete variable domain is NAGVMQNPRHLVRRRGQEARLRCSPMKGHSHVYWYRQLPEEGLKFMVYLQKENIIDESGMPKERFSAEFPKEGPSILRIQQVVRGDSAAYFCASSQGNEQFFGPGTRLTVL.

The chain's CDR3 is CASSYSGGRPYEQYF. As DNA, the CDR3 is TGTGCCAGCAGTTACTCGGGCGGGAGGCCCTACGAGCAGTACTTC. The rearrangement uses TRBV6-5 and TRBJ2-7; the match to TRBD2 covers 8 bases. CDR1 and CDR2 (germline): MNHEY, SVGAGI. This CDR3 has 15 residues. J lost 2 bases, V lost 0 bases, and 3 bases had no gene match.

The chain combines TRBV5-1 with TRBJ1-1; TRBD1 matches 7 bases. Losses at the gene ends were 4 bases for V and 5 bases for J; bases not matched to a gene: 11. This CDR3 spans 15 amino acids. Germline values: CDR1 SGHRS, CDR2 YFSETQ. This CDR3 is CASSPPGGGATEAFF. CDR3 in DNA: TGCGCCAGCAGCCCCCCTGGAGGGGGCGCGACTGAAGCTTTCTTT.

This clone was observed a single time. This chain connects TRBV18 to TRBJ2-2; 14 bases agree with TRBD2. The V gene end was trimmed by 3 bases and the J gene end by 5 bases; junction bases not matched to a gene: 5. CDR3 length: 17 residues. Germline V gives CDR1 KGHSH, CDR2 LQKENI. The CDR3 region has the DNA TGTGCCAGCTCACCCCCGGGGACTAGCGGGAGAACCGGGGAGCTGTTTTTT. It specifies CASSPPGTSGRTGELFF.

The chain's CDR3 is CASSSGLSNEQFF. The CDR3 nucleotides are TGTGCCAGCAGCTCGGGACTATCAAATGAGCAGTTCTTC. This sequence joins TRBV5-4 and TRBJ2-1; 7 bases fit TRBD2. The junction had 4 bases not matched to a gene; V was cut back by 3 bases and J by 7 bases. Germline CDR1 is SGHNT and CDR2 is YYREEE (reference sequence). There are 13 residues in the CDR3.

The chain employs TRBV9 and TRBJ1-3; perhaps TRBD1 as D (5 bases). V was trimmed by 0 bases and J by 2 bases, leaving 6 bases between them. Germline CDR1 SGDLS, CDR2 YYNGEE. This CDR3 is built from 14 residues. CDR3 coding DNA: TGTGCCAGCAGCGTAGAACAGGCTGGAAACACCATATATTTT. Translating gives CASSVEQAGNTIYF.

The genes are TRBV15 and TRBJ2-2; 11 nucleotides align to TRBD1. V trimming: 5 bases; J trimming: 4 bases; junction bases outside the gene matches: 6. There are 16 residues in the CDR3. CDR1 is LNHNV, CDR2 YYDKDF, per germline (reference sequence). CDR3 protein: CATSGWDRGGTGELFF. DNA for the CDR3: TGTGCCACCAGCGGGTGGGACAGGGGGGGCACCGGGGAGCTGTTTTTT.

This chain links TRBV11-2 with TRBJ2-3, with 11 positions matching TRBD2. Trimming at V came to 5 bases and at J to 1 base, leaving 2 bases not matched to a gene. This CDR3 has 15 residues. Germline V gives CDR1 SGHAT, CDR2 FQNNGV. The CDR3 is CASSISGGGTDTQYF. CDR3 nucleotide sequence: TGTGCCAGCAGCATTAGCGGGGGGGGCACAGATACGCAGTATTTT.

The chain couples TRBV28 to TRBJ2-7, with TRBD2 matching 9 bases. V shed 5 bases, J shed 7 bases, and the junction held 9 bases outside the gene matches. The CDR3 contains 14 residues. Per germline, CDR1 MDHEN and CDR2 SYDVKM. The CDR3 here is CASSVSGTSREQYF. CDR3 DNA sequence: TGTGCCAGCAGTGTTTCCGGGACTAGCCGGGAGCAGTACTTC.

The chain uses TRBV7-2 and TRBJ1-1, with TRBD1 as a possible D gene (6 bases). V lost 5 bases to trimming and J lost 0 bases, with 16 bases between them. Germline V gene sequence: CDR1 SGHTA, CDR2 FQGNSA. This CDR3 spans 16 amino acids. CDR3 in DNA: TGTGCCAGCAGCCCCACGGGGGGCAGGGTGAACACTGAAGCTTTCTTT. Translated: CASSPTGGRVNTEAFF.

CDR3 coding DNA: TGTGCCAGCTCATCACTTAGCGGGAGGGACAATGAGCAGTTCTTC. Amino acids: CASSSLSGRDNEQFF. The gene calls are TRBV18 and TRBJ2-1; 11 bases are a match to TRBD2. This CDR3 contains 15 residues. Germline CDR1 KGHSH, CDR2 LQKENI. The ends lost 5 bases at V and 5 bases at J; junction bases unmatched: 5.

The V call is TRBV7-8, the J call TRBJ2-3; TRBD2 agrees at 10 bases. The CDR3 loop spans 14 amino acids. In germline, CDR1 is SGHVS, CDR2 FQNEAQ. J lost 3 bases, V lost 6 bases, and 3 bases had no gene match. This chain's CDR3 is CASSSSGSTDTQYF. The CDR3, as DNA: TGTGCCAGCAGTTCTAGCGGGAGTACAGATACGCAGTATTTT.

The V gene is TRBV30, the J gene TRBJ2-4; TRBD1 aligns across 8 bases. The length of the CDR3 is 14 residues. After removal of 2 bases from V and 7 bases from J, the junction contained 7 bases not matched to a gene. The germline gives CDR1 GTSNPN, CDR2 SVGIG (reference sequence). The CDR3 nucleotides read TGTGCCTGGAGTTCCCCAGGGGGCATTAACATTCAGTACTTC. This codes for CAWSSPGGINIQYF.

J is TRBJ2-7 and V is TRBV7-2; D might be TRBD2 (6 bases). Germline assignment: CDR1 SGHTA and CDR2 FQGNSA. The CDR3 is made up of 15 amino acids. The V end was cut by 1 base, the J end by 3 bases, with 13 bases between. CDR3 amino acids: CASSLEAGRFYEQYF. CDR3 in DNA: TGTGCCAGCAGCTTAGAGGCGGGAAGATTCTACGAGCAGTACTTC.

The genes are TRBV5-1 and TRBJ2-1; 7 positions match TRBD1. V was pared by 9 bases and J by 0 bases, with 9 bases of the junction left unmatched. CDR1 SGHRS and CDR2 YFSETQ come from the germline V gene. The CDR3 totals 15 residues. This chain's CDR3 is CATALTGNSYNEQFF. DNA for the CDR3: TGCGCCACCGCACTGACAGGGAACTCCTACAATGAGCAGTTCTTC.

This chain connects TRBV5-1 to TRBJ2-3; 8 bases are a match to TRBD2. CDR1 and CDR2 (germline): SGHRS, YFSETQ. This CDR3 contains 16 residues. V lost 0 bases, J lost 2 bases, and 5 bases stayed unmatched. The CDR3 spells CASSLGLAGLTDTQYF. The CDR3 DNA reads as TGCGCCAGCAGCTTGGGCCTAGCGGGCCTCACAGATACGCAGTATTTT. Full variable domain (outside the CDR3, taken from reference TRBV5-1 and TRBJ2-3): KAGVTQTPRYLIKTRGQQVTLSCSPISGHRSVSWYQQTPGQGLQFLFEYFSETQRNKGNFPGRFSGRQFSNSRSEMNVSTLELGDSALYLCASSLGLAGLTDTQYFGPGTRLTVL.

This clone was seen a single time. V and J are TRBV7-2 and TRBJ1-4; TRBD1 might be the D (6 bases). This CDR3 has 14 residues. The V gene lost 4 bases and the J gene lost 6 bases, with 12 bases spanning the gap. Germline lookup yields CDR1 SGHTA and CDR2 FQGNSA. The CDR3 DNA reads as TGTGCCAGCAGCTCTAATGGGGGCGATGAAAAACTGTTTTTT. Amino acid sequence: CASSSNGGDEKLFF.

CDR3 sequence reads: CAILRTVGNEQFF. CDR3 nucleotides: TGTGCCATCCTTCGGACAGTTGGCAATGAGCAGTTCTTC. The chain couples TRBV10-3 to TRBJ2-1; tentatively, D is TRBD1 (6 bases). V lost 8 bases and J 6 bases, leaving 14 bases between the germline ends. Germline V CDR1 and CDR2: ENHRY, SYGVKD. The CDR3 is 13 residues long.

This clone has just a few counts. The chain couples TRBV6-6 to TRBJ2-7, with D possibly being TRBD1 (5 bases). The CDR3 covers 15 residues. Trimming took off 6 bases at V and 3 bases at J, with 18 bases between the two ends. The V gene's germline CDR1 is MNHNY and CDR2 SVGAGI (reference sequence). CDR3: CASRATGTLGYEQYF. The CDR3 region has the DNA TGTGCCAGCAGAGCAACAGGTACCCTAGGCTACGAGCAGTACTTC.

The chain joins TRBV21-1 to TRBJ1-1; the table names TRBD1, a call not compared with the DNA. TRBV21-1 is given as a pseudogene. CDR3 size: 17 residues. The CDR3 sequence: CASSRADRVRMNTEAFF. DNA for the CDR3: TGTGCCAGCAGCCGGGCCGACAGGGTCAGAATGAACACTGAAGCTTTCTTT.

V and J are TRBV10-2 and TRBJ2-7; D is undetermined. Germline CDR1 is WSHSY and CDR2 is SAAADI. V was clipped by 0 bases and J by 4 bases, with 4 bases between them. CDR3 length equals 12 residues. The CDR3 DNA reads TGCGCCAGCAGTGAGTCTCAATACGAGCAGTACTTC. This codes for CASSESQYEQYF.

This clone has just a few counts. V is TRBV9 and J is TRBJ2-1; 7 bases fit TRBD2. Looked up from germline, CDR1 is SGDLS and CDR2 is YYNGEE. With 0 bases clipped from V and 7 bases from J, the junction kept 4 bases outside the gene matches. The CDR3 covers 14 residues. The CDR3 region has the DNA TGTGCCAGCAGCGTAGGGGGGGGGAGGAATGAGCAGTTCTTC. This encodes CASSVGGGRNEQFF.

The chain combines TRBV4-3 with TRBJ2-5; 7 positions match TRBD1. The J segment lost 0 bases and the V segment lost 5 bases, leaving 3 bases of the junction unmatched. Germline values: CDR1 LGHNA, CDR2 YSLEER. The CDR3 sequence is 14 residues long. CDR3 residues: CASSEGQYQETQYF. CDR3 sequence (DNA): TGCGCCAGCAGCGAGGGACAGTACCAAGAGACCCAGTACTTC.

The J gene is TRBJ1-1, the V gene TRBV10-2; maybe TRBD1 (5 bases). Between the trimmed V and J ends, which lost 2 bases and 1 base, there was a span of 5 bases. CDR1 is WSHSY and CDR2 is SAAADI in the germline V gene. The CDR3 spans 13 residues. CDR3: CASSEQGNTEAFF. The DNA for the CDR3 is TGCGCCAGCAGTGAGCAGGGGAACACTGAAGCTTTCTTT.

CDR3: CASSLDSVERERRETQYF. The CDR3 region has the DNA TGTGCCAGCAGCTTGGACTCGGTTGAGCGGGAGAGGAGGGAGACCCAGTACTTC. The rearrangement links TRBV5-4 to TRBJ2-5; 8 bases line up with TRBD2. Germline V gene lookup returns CDR1 SGHNT and CDR2 YYREEE (reference sequence). The CDR3 length is 18 residues. V was clipped by 0 bases and J by 5 bases; unmatched bases: 15.

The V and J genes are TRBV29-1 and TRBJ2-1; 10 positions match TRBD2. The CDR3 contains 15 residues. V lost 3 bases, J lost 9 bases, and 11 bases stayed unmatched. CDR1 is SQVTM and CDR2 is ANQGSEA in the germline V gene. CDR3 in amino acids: CSVDFSGRVRGEQFF. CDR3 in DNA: TGCAGCGTTGATTTCAGCGGGAGGGTTAGAGGTGAGCAGTTCTTC.

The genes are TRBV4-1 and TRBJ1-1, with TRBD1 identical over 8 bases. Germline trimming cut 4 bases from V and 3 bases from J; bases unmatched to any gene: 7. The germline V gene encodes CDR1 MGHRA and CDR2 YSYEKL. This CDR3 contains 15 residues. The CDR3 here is CASSRGQGPDTEAFF. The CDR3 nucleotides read TGCGCCAGCAGCCGAGGACAGGGTCCGGACACTGAAGCTTTCTTT.

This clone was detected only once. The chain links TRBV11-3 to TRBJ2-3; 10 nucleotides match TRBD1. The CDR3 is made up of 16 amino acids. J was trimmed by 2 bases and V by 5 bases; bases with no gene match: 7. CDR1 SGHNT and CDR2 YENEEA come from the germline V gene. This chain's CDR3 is CASSPRTGGNTDTQYF. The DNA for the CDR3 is TGTGCCAGCAGCCCGAGGACAGGGGGAAACACAGATACGCAGTATTTT.